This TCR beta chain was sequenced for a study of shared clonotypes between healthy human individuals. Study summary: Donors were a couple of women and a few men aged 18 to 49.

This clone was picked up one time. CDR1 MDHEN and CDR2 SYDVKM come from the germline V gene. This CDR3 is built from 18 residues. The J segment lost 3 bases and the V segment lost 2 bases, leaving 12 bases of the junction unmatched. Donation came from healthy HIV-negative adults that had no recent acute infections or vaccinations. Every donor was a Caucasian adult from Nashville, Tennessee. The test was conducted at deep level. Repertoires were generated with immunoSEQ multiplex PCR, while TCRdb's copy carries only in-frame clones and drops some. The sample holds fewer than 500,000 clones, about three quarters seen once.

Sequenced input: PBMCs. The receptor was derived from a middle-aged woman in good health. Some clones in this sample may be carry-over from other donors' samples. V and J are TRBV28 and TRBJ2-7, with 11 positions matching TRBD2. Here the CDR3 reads CASSLTFFGTSGFYEQYF. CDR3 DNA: TGTGCCAGCAGTTTAACGTTTTTCGGGACTAGCGGCTTCTACGAGCAGTACTTC.